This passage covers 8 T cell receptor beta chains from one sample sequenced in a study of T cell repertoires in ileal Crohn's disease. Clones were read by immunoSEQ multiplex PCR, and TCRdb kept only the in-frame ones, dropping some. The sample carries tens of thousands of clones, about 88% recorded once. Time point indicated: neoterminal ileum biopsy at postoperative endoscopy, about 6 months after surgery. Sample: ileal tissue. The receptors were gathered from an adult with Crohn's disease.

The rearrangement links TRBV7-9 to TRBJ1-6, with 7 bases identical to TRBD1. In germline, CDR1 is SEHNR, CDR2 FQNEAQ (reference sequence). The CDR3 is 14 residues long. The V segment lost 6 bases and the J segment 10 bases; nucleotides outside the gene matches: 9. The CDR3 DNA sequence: TGTGCCAGCAGTGATGACAGGGTGGGATCACCCCTCCACTTT. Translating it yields CASSDDRVGSPLHF. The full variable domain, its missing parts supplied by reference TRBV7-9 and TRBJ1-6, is DTGVSQNPRHKITKRGQNVTFRCDPISEHNRLYWYRQTLGQGPEFLTYFQNEAQLEKSRLLSDRFSAERPKGSFSTLEIQRTEQGDSAMYLCASSDDRVGSPLHFGNGTRLTVT.

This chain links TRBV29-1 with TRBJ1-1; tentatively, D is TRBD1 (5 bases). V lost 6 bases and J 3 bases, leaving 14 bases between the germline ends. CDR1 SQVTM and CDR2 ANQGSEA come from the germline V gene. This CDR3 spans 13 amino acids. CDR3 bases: TGCAGCGTGAGGAGGGGCGCGGACACTGAAGCTTTCTTT. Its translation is CSVRRGADTEAFF.

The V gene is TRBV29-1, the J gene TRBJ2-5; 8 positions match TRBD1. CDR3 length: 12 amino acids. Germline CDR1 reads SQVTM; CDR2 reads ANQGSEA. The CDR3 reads CTGGPGQETQYF. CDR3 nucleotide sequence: TGCACAGGGGGCCCCGGCCAAGAGACCCAGTACTTC.

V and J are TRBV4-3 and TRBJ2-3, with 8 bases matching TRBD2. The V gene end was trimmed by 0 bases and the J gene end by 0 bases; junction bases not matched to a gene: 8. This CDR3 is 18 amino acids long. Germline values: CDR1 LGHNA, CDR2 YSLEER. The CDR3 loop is CASSQDYVLAGSTDTQYF. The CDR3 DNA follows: TGCGCCAGCAGCCAAGATTACGTGTTAGCGGGAAGCACAGATACGCAGTATTTT.

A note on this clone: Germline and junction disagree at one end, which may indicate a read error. CDR3 region: CASSPGLAGGGEQFF. The CDR3 nucleotides read TGTGCTAGCAGCCCGGGACTAGCTGGTGGAGGTGAGCAGTTCTTC. The chain has TRBV7-7 and TRBJ2-1; 9 bases line up with TRBD2. Germline lookup yields CDR1 SSHAT and CDR2 FNYEAQ (reference sequence). This CDR3 contains 15 residues.

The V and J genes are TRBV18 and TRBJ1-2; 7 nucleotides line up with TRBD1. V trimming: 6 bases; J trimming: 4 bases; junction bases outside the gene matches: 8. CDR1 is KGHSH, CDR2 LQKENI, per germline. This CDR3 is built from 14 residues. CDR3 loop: CASSREQGSYGYTF. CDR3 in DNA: TGTGCCAGCTCCCGAGAACAGGGGAGCTATGGCTACACCTTC.

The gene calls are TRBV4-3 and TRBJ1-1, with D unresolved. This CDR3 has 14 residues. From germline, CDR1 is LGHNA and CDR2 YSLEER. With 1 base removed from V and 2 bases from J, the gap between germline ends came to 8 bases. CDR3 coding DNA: TGCGCCAGCAGCCAAGGGTCGGGTAACACTGAAGCTTTCTTT. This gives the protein CASSQGSGNTEAFF.

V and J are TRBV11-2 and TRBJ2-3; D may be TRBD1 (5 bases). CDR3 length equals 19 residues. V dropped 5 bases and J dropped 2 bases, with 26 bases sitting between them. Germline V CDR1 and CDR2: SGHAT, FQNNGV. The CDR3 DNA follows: TGTGCCAGCAGCCCAGGGAAGCTACCCACAAGCTCTAACACAGATACGCAGTATTTT. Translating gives CASSPGKLPTSSNTDTQYF.